This TCR beta chain emerged from a study of cytomegalovirus exposure and HLA in healthy donors. Findings and limits, study-wide: In a later analysis, a missense DCLRE1C variant was linked to TCR beta V- and J-gene trimming. Listed as cytomegalovirus-associated were around 160 TCR beta chains. Segments of the TCR beta V type were, in most cases, productive about 90% or about 30% of the time in an earlier analysis.

In the PCR, 60 Vbeta and 13 Jbeta primers were used. Sequencing used immunoSEQ multiplex PCR; TCRdb keeps in-frame clones, though not all of them. The profile shows about 120,000 clones, around 75% of them singletons. Germline CDR1 is MNHNS and CDR2 is SASEGT. CDR3 length: 14 residues. V was cut by 7 bases and J by 0 bases, with 13 bases left in between. This clone was seen more than once but under ten times. As yet, its antigen is unknown. The receptor comes from a man aged 25-45 years in good health and CMV-seronegative. The sequenced material came from PBMCs. The chain links TRBV6-1 to TRBJ2-7; a possible D gene is TRBD2 (5 bases). CDR3 in amino acids: CASKAAQSSYEQYF. The CDR3 DNA is TGTGCCAGCAAAGCGGCCCAGTCCTCCTACGAGCAGTACTTC.